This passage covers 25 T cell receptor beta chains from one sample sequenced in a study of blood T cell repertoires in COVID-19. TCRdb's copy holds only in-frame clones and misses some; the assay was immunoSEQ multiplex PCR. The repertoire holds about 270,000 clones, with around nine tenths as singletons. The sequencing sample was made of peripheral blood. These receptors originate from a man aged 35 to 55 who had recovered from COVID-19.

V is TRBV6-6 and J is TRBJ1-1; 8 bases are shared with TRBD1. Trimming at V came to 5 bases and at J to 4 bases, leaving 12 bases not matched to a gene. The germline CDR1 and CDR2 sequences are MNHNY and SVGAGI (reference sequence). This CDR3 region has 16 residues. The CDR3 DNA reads TGTGCCAGCAGTCTACTACAGGGGGAAGTCGGCACTGAAGCTTTCTTT. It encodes CASSLLQGEVGTEAFF.

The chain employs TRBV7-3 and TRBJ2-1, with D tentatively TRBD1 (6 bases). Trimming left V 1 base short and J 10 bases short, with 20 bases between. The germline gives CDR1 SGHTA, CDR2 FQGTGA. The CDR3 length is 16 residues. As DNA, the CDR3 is TGTGCCAGCAGCTTAATTCGGCAGGGAATCAGGGGAGAGCAGTTCTTC. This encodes CASSLIRQGIRGEQFF.

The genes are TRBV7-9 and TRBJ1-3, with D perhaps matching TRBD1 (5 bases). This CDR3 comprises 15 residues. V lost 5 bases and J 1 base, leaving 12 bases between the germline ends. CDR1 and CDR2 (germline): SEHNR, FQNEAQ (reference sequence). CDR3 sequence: CASSTLGDSGNTIYF. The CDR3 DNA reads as TGTGCCAGCAGCACTTTAGGGGATTCTGGAAACACCATATATTTT.

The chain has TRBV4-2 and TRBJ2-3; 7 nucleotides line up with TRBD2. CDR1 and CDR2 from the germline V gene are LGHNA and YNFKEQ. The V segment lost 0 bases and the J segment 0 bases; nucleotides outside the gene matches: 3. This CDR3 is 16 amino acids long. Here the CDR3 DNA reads TGTGCCAGCAGCCAAGAACTAGCGAAGAGCACAGATACGCAGTATTTT. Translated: CASSQELAKSTDTQYF.

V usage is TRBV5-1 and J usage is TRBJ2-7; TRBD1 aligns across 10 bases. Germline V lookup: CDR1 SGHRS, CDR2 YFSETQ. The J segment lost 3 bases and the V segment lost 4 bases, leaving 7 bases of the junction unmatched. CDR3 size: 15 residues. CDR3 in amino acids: CASSVTGTGVYEQYF. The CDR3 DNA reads TGCGCCAGCAGCGTCACCGGGACAGGGGTCTACGAGCAGTACTTC.

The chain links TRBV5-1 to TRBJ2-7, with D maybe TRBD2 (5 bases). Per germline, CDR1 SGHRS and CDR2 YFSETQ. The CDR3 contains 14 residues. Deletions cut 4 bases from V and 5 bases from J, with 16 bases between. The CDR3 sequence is CASSQEVGSDEQYF. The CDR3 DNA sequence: TGCGCCAGCAGCCAGGAGGTGGGGAGCGACGAGCAGTACTTC.

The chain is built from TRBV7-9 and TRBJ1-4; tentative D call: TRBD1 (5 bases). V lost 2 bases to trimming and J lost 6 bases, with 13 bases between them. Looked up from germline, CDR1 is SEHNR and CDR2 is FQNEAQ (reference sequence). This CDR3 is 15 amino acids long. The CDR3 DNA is TGTGCCAGCAGCTTACTGGCAGGGATGGATGAAAAACTGTTTTTT. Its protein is CASSLLAGMDEKLFF.

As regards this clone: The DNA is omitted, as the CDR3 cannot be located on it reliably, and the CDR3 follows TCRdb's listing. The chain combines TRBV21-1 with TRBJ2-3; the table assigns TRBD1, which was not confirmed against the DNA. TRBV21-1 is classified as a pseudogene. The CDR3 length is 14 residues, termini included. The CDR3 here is CASFGQGSTDTQYF.

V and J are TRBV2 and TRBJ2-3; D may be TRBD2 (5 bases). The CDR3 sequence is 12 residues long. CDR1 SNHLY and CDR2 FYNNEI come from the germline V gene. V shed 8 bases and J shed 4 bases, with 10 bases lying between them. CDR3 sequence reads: CASPLAADTQYF. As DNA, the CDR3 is TGTGCCAGCCCCCTAGCTGCAGATACGCAGTATTTT. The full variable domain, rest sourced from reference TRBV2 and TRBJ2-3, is EPEVTQTPSHQVTQMGQEVILRCVPISNHLYFYWYRQILGQKVEFLVSFYNNEISEKSEIFDDQFSVERPDGSNFTLKIRSTKLEDSAMYFCASPLAADTQYFGPGTRLTVL.

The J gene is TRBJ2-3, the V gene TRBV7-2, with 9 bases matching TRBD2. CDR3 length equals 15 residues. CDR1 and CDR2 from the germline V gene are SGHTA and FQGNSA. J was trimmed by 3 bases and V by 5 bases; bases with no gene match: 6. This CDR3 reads CASSHSGSDTDTQYF. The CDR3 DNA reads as TGTGCCAGCAGCCATAGCGGGAGCGATACAGATACGCAGTATTTT. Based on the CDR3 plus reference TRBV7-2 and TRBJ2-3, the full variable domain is GAGVSQSPSNKVTEKGKDVELRCDPISGHTALYWYRQSLGQGLEFLIYFQGNSAPDKSGLPSDRFSAERTGGSVSTLTIQRTQQEDSAVYLCASSHSGSDTDTQYFGPGTRLTVL.

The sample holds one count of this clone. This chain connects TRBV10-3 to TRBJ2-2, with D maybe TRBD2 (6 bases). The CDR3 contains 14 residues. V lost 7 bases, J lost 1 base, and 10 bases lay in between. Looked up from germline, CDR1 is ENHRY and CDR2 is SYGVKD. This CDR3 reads CAIKRVENTGELFF. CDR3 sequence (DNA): TGTGCCATCAAGCGGGTGGAGAACACCGGGGAGCTGTTTTTT.

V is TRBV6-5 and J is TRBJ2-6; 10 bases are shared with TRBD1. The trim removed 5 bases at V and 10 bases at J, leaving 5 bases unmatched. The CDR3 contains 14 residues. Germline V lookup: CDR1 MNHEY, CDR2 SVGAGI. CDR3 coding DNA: TGTGCCAGCAGTACCGGACAGGGGGTTAACGTCCTGACTTTC. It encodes CASSTGQGVNVLTF.

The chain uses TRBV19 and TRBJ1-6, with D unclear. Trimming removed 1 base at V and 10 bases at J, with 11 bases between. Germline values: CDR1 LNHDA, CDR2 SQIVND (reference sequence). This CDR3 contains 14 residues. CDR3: CASSIGGIRSPLHF. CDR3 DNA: TGTGCCAGTAGTATAGGAGGGATTCGCTCACCCCTCCACTTT. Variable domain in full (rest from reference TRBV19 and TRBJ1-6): DGGITQSPKYLFRKEGQNVTLSCEQNLNHDAMYWYRQDPGQGLRLIYYSQIVNDFQKGDIAEGYSVSREKKESFPLTVTSAQKNPTAFYLCASSIGGIRSPLHFGNGTRLTVT.

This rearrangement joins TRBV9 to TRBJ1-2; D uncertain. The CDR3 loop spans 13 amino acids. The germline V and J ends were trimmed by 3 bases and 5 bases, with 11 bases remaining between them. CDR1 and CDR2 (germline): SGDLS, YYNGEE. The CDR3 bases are TGTGCCAGCAGCGCACAGAGCGGATATGGCTACACCTTC. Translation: CASSAQSGYGYTF.

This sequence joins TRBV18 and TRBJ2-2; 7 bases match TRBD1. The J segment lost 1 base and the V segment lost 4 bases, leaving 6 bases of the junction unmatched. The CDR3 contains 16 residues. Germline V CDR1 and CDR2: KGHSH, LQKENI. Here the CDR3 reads CASSLLGGLNTGELFF. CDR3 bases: TGTGCCAGCTCACTGTTAGGGGGCTTGAACACCGGGGAGCTGTTTTTT.

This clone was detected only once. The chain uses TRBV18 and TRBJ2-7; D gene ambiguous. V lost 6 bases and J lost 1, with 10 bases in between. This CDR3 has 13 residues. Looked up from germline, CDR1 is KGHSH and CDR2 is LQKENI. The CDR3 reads CASSLDISYEQYF. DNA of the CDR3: TGTGCCAGCTCGTTAGACATTTCCTACGAGCAGTACTTC.

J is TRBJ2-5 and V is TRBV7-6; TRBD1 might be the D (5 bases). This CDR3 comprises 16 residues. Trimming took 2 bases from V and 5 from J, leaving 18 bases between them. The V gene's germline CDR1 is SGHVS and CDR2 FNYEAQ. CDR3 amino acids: CASSLSIWVGRETQYF. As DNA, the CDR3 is TGTGCCAGCAGCTTATCGATTTGGGTGGGGCGGGAGACCCAGTACTTC.

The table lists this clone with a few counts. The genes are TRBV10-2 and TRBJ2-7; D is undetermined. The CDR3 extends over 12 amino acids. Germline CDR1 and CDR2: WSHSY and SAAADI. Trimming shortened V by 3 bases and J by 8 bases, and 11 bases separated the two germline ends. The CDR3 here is CASSDSPAKQYF. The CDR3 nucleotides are TGCGCCAGCAGTGATTCCCCTGCTAAGCAGTACTTC.

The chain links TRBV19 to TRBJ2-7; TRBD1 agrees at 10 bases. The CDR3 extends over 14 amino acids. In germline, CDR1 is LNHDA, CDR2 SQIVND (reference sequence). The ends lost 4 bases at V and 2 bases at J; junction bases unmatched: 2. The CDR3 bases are TGTGCCAGTAGTACCGGGACAGGGGCCTACGAGCAGTACTTC. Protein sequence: CASSTGTGAYEQYF. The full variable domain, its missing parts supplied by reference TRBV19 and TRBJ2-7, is DGGITQSPKYLFRKEGQNVTLSCEQNLNHDAMYWYRQDPGQGLRLIYYSQIVNDFQKGDIAEGYSVSREKKESFPLTVTSAQKNPTAFYLCASSTGTGAYEQYFGPGTRLTVT.

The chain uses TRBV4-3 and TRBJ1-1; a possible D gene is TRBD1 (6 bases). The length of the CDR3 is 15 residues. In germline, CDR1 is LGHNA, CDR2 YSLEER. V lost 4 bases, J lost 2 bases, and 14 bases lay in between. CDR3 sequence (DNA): TGCGCCAGCAGCCGCGTGACGACAGGAAACACTGAAGCTTTCTTT. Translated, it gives CASSRVTTGNTEAFF.

The chain's CDR3 is CASRTRGQGYEQYF. DNA of the CDR3: TGTGCCAGCCGAACCCGGGGACAGGGGTACGAGCAGTACTTC. The J gene is TRBJ2-7, the V gene TRBV6-5; TRBD1 matches 10 bases. Trimming at V came to 8 bases and at J to 4 bases, leaving 8 bases not matched to a gene. CDR3 length: 14 amino acids. CDR1 and CDR2 (germline): MNHEY, SVGAGI.

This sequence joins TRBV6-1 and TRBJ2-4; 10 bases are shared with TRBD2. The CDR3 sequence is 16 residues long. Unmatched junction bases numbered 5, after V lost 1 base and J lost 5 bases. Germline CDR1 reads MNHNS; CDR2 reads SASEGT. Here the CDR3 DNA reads TGTGCCAGCAGTGAAGGGGTAGCGGGGGGTCAAAACATTCAGTACTTC. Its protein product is CASSEGVAGGQNIQYF.

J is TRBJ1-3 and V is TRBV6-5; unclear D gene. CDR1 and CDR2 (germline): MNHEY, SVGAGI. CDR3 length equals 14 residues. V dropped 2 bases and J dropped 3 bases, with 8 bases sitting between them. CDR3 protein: CASSYGLHGNTIYF. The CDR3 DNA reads TGTGCCAGCAGTTACGGACTGCATGGAAACACCATATATTTT.

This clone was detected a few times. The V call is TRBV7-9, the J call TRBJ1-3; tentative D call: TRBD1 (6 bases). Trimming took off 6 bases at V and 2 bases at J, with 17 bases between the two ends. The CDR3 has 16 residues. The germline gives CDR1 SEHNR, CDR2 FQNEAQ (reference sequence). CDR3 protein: CASRSNSAGAGNTIYF. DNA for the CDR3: TGTGCCAGCAGGTCTAACTCGGCAGGGGCTGGAAACACCATATATTTT. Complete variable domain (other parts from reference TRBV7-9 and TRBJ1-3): DTGVSQNPRHKITKRGQNVTFRCDPISEHNRLYWYRQTLGQGPEFLTYFQNEAQLEKSRLLSDRFSAERPKGSFSTLEIQRTEQGDSAMYLCASRSNSAGAGNTIYFGEGSWLTVV.

The DNA for the CDR3 is TGTGCCAGCTCACCACTTAGGGAGGGTGAAGCTTTCTTT. This sequence encodes CASSPLREGEAFF. The chain carries TRBV18 and TRBJ1-1; D uncertain. Germline V lookup: CDR1 KGHSH, CDR2 LQKENI. The V end lost 1 base, the J end lost 7 bases, and 10 bases lay between the germline ends. The CDR3 is made up of 13 amino acids.